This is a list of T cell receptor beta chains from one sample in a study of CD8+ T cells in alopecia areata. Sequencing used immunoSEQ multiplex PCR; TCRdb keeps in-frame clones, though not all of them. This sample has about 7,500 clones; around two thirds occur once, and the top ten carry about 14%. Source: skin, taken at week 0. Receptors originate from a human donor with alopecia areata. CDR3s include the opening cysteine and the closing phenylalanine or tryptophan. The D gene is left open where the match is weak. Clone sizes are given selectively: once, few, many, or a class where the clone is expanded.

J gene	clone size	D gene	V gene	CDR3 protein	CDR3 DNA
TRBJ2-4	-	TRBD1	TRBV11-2	CASSTRTGGVAKNIQYF	TGTGCCAGCAGCACCCGGACAGGCGGTGTAGCCAAAAACATTCAGTACTTC
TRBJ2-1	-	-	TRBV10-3	CAISESVILWRFQTYNEQFF	TGTGCCATCAGTGAGTCGGTAATCTTGTGGCGTTTCCAGACCTACAATGAGCAGTTCTTC
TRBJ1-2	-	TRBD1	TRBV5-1	CASTQGDRAQNYGYTF	TGCGCCAGCACCCAAGGTGACAGGGCCCAAAACTATGGCTACACCTTC
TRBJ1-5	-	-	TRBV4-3	CASSMTDSNQPQHF	TGCGCCAGCAGCATGACAGATAGCAATCAGCCCCAGCATTTT
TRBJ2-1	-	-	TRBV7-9	CASSFGEGAYNEQFF	TGTGCCAGCAGCTTTGGGGAGGGGGCCTACAATGAGCAGTTCTTC
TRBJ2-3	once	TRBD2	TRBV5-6	CASSLVGGGLTSTDTQYF	TGTGCCAGCAGCTTGGTTGGCGGGGGGCTAACTAGCACAGATACGCAGTATTTT
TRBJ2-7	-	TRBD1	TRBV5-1	CASSSGTGVGEQYF	TGCGCCAGCAGCTCCGGGACAGGAGTAGGGGAGCAGTACTTC
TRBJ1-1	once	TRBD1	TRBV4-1	CASSQDIDRAEAFF	TGCGCCAGCAGCCAAGATATCGACAGGGCCGAAGCTTTCTTT
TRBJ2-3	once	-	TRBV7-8	CASSFQGPTDTQYF	TGTGCCAGCAGCTTTCAGGGGCCTACAGATACGCAGTATTTT
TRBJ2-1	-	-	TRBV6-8	CASSYTGFGNEQFF	TGTGCCAGCAGTTATACGGGATTCGGCAATGAGCAGTTCTTC
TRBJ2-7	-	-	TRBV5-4	CASSSDVRGQQYF	TGTGCCAGCAGCTCGGACGTGAGGGGACAACAGTACTTC
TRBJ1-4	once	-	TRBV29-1	CSAGTPSEKLFF	TGCAGCGCCGGGACACCGTCCGAAAAACTGTTTTTT
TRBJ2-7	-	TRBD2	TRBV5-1	CASSMREGYEQYF	TGCGCCAGCAGCATGCGGGAGGGGTACGAGCAGTACTTC
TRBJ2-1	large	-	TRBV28	CASTRSMMLGGQFF	TGTGCCAGCACCAGGTCGATGATGTTAGGCGGGCAGTTCTTC
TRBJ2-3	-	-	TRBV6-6	CASSYSGRDTQYF	TGTGCCAGCAGTTACTCAGGGCGGGATACGCAGTATTTT
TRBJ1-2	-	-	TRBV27	CASSFGRDYGYTF	TGTGCCAGCAGTTTTGGGAGGGACTATGGCTACACCTTC
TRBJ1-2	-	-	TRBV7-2	CASSPNHRYGYTF	TGTGCCAGCAGCCCTAACCACAGATATGGCTACACCTTC
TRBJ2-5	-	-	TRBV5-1	CASSLAVPGETQYF	TGCGCCAGCAGCTTGGCCGTCCCCGGAGAGACCCAGTACTTC
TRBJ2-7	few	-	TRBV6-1	CASSEAAFPPYEQYF	TGTGCCAGCAGTGAAGCCGCCTTTCCCCCCTACGAGCAGTACTTC
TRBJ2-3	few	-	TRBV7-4	CASSPGGTDTQYF	TGTGCCAGCAGCCCGGGGGGCACAGATACGCAGTATTTT
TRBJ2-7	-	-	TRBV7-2	CASSLGSGTYEQYF	TGTGCCAGCAGCTTAGGTTCCGGGACCTACGAGCAGTACTTC
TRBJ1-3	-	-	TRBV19	CASSSETVTSRSGNTIYF	TGTGCCAGTAGTAGCGAGACAGTGACCTCCCGCTCTGGAAACACCATATATTTT
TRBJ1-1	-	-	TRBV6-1	CASSEGNTEAFF	TGTGCCAGCAGTGAGGGGAACACTGAAGCTTTCTTT
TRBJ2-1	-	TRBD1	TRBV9	CASSGRDRGYNEQFF	TGTGCCAGCAGCGGCCGGGACAGGGGGTACAATGAGCAGTTCTTC
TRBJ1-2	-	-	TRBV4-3	CASSQVRGPYGYTF	TGCGCCAGCAGCCAAGTTCGGGGGCCCTATGGCTACACCTTC
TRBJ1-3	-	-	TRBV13	CASSLIGKNTIYF	TGTGCCAGCAGCTTAATCGGGAAAAACACCATATATTTT
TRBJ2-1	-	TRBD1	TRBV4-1	CASSPDRGFYNEQFF	TGCGCCAGCAGCCCTGACAGGGGTTTTTACAATGAGCAGTTCTTC
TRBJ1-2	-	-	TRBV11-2	CASSPVGTEAGYTF	TGTGCCAGCAGCCCCGTCGGAACCGAAGCGGGCTACACCTTC
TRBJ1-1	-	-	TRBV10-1	CASSLPNRRQNTEAFF	TGCGCCAGCAGTCTACCGAACCGACGTCAGAACACTGAAGCTTTCTTT
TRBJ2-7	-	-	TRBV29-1	CSARLDLAWGPYEQYF	TGCAGCGCCCGTTTGGACCTCGCTTGGGGGCCCTACGAGCAGTACTTC
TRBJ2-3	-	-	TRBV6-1	CASSEVGNTQYF	TGTGCCAGCAGTGAAGTAGGGAATACGCAGTATTTT
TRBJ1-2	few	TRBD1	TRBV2	CASSLTGDGYTF	TGTGCCAGCAGTCTGACAGGGGATGGCTACACCTTC
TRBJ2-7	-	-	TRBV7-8	CASSAGRSYEQYF	TGTGCCAGCTCCGCCGGCAGATCCTACGAGCAGTACTTC
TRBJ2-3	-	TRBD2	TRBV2	CASGSIGLATDTQYF	TGTGCCAGCGGCTCGATCGGACTAGCGACAGATACGCAGTATTTT
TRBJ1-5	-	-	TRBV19	CASSIAGAAQHF	TGTGCCAGTAGTATAGCCGGGGCGGCCCAGCATTTT
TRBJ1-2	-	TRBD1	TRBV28	CASSIQTGLYGYTF	TGTGCCAGCAGTATCCAGACAGGGCTCTATGGCTACACCTTC
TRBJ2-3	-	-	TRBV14	CASSQVGVGGGITDTQYF	TGTGCCAGCAGCCAAGTCGGCGTTGGAGGAGGGATCACAGATACGCAGTATTTT
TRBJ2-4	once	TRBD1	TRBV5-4	CASSRRDRSGNIQYF	TGTGCCAGCAGTCGCCGGGACAGGTCAGGAAACATTCAGTACTTC
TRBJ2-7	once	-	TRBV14	CASSQFGLGEQYF	TGTGCCAGCAGCCAATTTGGACTCGGCGAGCAGTACTTC
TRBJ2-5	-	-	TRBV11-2	CASSLQDWETQYF	TGTGCCAGCAGCCTACAGGATTGGGAGACCCAGTACTTC
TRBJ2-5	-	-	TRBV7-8	CASSLLTVDQETQYF	TGTGCCAGCAGCTTACTCACAGTAGATCAAGAGACCCAGTACTTC
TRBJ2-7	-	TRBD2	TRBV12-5	CASGLVLAGDYEQYF	TGTGCTAGTGGTTTGGTACTAGCGGGGGACTACGAGCAGTACTTC
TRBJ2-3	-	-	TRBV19	CATQIIAGGTDTQYF	TGTGCCACCCAAATTATTGCAGGTGGCACAGATACGCAGTATTTT
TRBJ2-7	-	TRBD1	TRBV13	CASSFPPGTGSEQYF	TGTGCCAGCAGCTTTCCACCCGGGACAGGTTCCGAGCAGTACTTC
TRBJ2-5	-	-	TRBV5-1	CASSQTPGGGETQYF	TGCGCCAGCAGCCAGACACCCGGAGGAGGGGAGACCCAGTACTTC
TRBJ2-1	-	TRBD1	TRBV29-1	CSAGTGTGHNEQFF	TGCAGCGCGGGGACCGGGACAGGGCATAATGAGCAGTTCTTC